The rows below give T cell receptor beta chains drawn from one sample of a study of blood T cell repertoires in COVID-19. Clones were sequenced by immunoSEQ multiplex PCR, and TCRdb holds only the in-frame ones, with some missing. The sample carries fewer than 130,000 clones, approximately 90% recorded once. The material sequenced was peripheral blood. Receptors originate from a woman aged 45-59 years with acute or convalescent COVID-19. Both conserved end residues are part of each CDR3. The order of the fields is clone size, V gene, D gene, CDR3 protein. D genes are given only for firm matches. Rows give clone size only sometimes, using once, few, many, or a class for an expanded clone.

>-|TRBV11-2|-
CASSGSFQGELFF
>-|TRBV21-1|-
CASSPIGLNRAVASTDTQYF
>-|TRBV28|-
CASIRLGSAYEQYF
>few|TRBV4-2|-
CASSQGYRDEQFF
>-|TRBV24-1|TRBD2
CATQRGDNYEQYF
>once|TRBV23-1|-
CASSQNPRGGLGDYGYTF
>-|TRBV19|TRBD2
CASSRGLADIFGSYEQYF
>-|TRBV6-5|-
CASSYAGSAGAFF
>-|TRBV24-1|TRBD1
CATSDSGTGAYEQYF
>few|TRBV15|-
CATSRDNGKNIQYF
>-|TRBV4-2|TRBD1
CASSLEGDRDEKLFF
>-|TRBV18|-
CASSPKVDQPQHF
>-|TRBV5-4|-
CASSLPTRLGETQYF
>-|TRBV7-2|-
CASSPDYITDTQYF
>-|TRBV6-6|-
CASSPPKGGAGHTDTQYF
>-|TRBV27|TRBD1
CASSPDRVPPYEQYF
>-|TRBV6-5|-
CASSRGGGSDEQYF
>-|TRBV18|-
CASSALEGTEAFF
>once|TRBV24-1|-
CATSGVGPSGNTIYF
>-|TRBV11-2|-
CASSLGLGRRGAHYEQYF
>-|TRBV24-1|-
CATSDYRRLAYNEQFF
>-|TRBV7-9|-
CASSFGQINQPQHF
>-|TRBV10-3|-
CAISEILKGGDEQFF
>-|TRBV3-1/TRBV3-2|-
CASSRASAQYF
>-|TRBV6-5|-
CASSYSKARAEAFF
>-|TRBV3-1/TRBV3-2|-
CASSDVIGSGNTIYF
>-|TRBV5-6|-
CASSLQGNGYTF
>once|TRBV6-2/TRBV6-3|TRBD2
CASSYPGLAYNEQFF
>-|TRBV7-9|TRBD2
CASSAGLAGDNEQFF
>-|TRBV5-1|-
CASSLGASYEQYF
>-|TRBV19|-
CASSKGMGQHTDTQYF
>-|TRBV5-1|TRBD1
CASSSQDRGQGNTEAFF
>-|TRBV29-1|-
CSVEDLTGTDTQYF
>-|TRBV11-2|-
CASSLGPHNEQFF
>-|TRBV27|-
CASSPRDGGYNSPLHF
>-|TRBV18|-
CASSPVQVVDSPLHF
>-|TRBV3-1/TRBV3-2|TRBD2
CASSLQTSGRGETQYF
>-|TRBV12-3/TRBV12-4|TRBD1
CASRLQGEAFF
>-|TRBV5-1|-
CASSLDRRGNEQFF
>-|TRBV5-1|-
CASSPGTPPNEQFF
>-|TRBV6-1|-
CASSESRSSGNTIYF
>-|TRBV10-3|-
CAISEDGMNTEAFF
>-|TRBV12-3/TRBV12-4|-
CASSGQTNTEAFF
>-|TRBV27|TRBD2
CASRRTSGAYNEQFF
>-|TRBV12-5|-
CASGPDRGEAFF
>-|TRBV29-1|-
CSVRGGSTEAFF
>-|TRBV12-3/TRBV12-4|-
CASTPQSDTQYF
>once|TRBV27|TRBD2
CASRASGSETQYF
>-|TRBV5-6|TRBD2
CASSLPWTSSSEQFF
>-|TRBV5-1|TRBD1
CASSPTGGWTEAFF
>-|TRBV10-2|TRBD1
CASWDRGEKLFF
>-|TRBV5-5|-
CASDFSGNTIYF
>-|TRBV7-9|TRBD1
CASSLGGTGVGNTEAFF
>-|TRBV7-9|TRBD2
CASSLVISGKGEQFF
>-|TRBV28|-
CASSGNYYGYTF
>-|TRBV12-3/TRBV12-4|-
CASSLSDSPLHF
>-|TRBV10-3|TRBD2
CAISEGTSGTTDTQYF
>few|TRBV30|-
CAWSEGVGLVDGYTF